This entry lists 5 T cell receptor beta chains sequenced from one sample in a study of cytomegalovirus exposure and HLA in healthy donors. Generated by immunoSEQ multiplex PCR, the TCRdb table keeps only in-frame clones and is missing some. The sample lists 200,000 to 250,000 clones, around 90% occurring once. Sequencing was carried out using PBMCs. These receptors originate from a woman younger than 30 in good health and CMV-seropositive.

This chain links TRBV7-6 with TRBJ2-2, with D possibly matching TRBD2 (5 bases). Trimming took off 5 bases at V and 0 bases at J, with 16 bases between the two ends. This CDR3 region has 17 residues. Germline CDR1 and CDR2: SGHVS and FNYEAQ. CDR3 in DNA: TGTGCCAGCAGCCCAAGGTCGCGGGCACCGAACACCGGGGAGCTGTTTTTT. Translation gives CASSPRSRAPNTGELFF.

The CDR3 loop reads CASSKAGTSGWACSGANVLTF. The CDR3 coding sequence is TGTGCCAGCAGCAAGGCAGGGACTAGCGGGTGGGCCTGCTCTGGGGCCAACGTCCTGACTTTC. J is TRBJ2-6 and V is TRBV21-1; TRBD2 was called by the table and not checked on the DNA. TRBV21-1 is a pseudogene. The CDR3 has 21 residues.

The gene calls are TRBV7-2 and TRBJ1-5; D is ambiguous. In germline, CDR1 is SGHTA, CDR2 FQGNSA. The CDR3 runs to 16 residues. V was shortened by 0 bases and J by 6 bases, with 15 bases between the two germline ends. The CDR3 region is CASSLARFQSGQPQHF. DNA for the CDR3: TGTGCCAGCAGCTTAGCGCGGTTCCAAAGTGGTCAGCCCCAGCATTTT.

The V gene is TRBV7-2, the J gene TRBJ2-3; D perhaps matches TRBD2 (5 bases). The germline CDR1 and CDR2 sequences are SGHTA and FQGNSA. V lost 4 bases to trimming and J lost 5 bases, with 13 bases between them. The CDR3 length is 14 residues. In nucleotides, the CDR3 is TGTGCCAGCAGCTCTCGAGGGCCGGGAGATACGCAGTATTTT. Encoded protein: CASSSRGPGDTQYF.

The rearrangement joins TRBV5-8 to TRBJ2-7; a possible D gene is TRBD2 (7 bases). Per germline, CDR1 SGHTS and CDR2 YDEGEE. The CDR3 is made up of 17 amino acids. The germline V and J ends were trimmed by 1 base and 6 bases, with 23 bases remaining between them. CDR3 coding DNA: TGTGCCAGCAGCTTGTCCGTTTCGGGGGGCTTCGGTCGCGAGCAGTACTTC. Residues: CASSLSVSGGFGREQYF.